This TCR beta chain was captured by sequencing in a study of control samples from healthy donors and cancer patients. Germline CDR1 is KGHSH and CDR2 is LQKENI. This CDR3 region has 15 residues. V lost 6 bases, J lost 4 bases, and 9 bases stayed unmatched. TCRdb's table, derived via immunoSEQ multiplex PCR, lists solely in-frame clones and lacks some. The table has about 50,000 clones, around 95% seen once. What was sequenced was blood. The clonotype comes from a man aged 25 to 45 in good health. The chain couples TRBV18 to TRBJ1-5, with 7 positions matching TRBD1. The CDR3 loop is CASSQGQVLNQPQHF. The CDR3 DNA follows: TGTGCCAGCTCCCAAGGACAGGTCCTGAATCAGCCCCAGCATTTT.